This T cell receptor beta chain stems from a study of identical twins. Study findings and constraints: Twins showed weaker excess sharing in their beta out-of-frame sequences. It was possible that invariant MAIT and iNKT cells partly confounded the zero-insertion analyses.

This clonotype has a handful of counts. The antigen is unknown. The CDR3 length is 15 residues. Germline CDR1 WSHSY, CDR2 SAAADI. J was trimmed by 5 bases and V by 4 bases; bases with no gene match: 7. TCRdb recomputed calls from the 5' RACE reads with MiXCR, one row per CDR3 protein. The sample records approximately 600,000 distinct CDR3 sequences, around 7.4% being singletons. Donors uniformly comprised healthy Caucasians. This same sample was also taken into another study, of yellow fever vaccine responses in identical twins.

The chain is built from TRBV10-2 and TRBJ1-1; 10 positions match TRBD1. The sequence came from a woman between 18 and 29 years old in good health. Material for sequencing was PBMCs. The CDR3 DNA reads as TGCGCCAGCAGTGTTGGGACAGGGGTTGGGACTGAAGCTTTCTTT. Translation gives CASSVGTGVGTEAFF.